Listed here are 30 T cell receptor beta chains from one sample, sequenced in a study of blood T cell repertoires in COVID-19. The data were produced by immunoSEQ multiplex PCR, yet TCRdb's version contains in-frame clones alone and is incomplete. This repertoire shows 230,000 or so clones, approximately 81% found once; its top ten account for under 8%. Sequencing used PBMCs or T cells enriched from blood (not recorded which). These receptors were obtained from a woman aged 45-60 years who had been exposed to COVID-19.

The V gene is TRBV18, the J gene TRBJ1-4, with TRBD1 identical over 8 bases. The CDR3 totals 19 residues. The trim removed 3 bases at V and 0 bases at J, leaving 12 bases unmatched. Germline V gene data show CDR1 as KGHSH and CDR2 as LQKENI. The CDR3 region has the DNA TGTGCCAGCTCACCGGATGGACAGGGCGTTTTAGCAACTAATGAAAAACTGTTTTTT. Translated: CASSPDGQGVLATNEKLFF.

The V call is TRBV7-9, the J call TRBJ2-1, with 9 bases aligning to TRBD2. This CDR3 region has 13 residues. Germline CDR1 SEHNR, CDR2 FQNEAQ (reference sequence). V was clipped by 7 bases and J by 5 bases; unmatched bases: 3. This chain's CDR3 is CASILAGNNEQFF. The CDR3 DNA sequence: TGTGCCAGCATTCTAGCGGGGAACAATGAGCAGTTCTTC.

The rearrangement links TRBV4-1 to TRBJ1-4; the D gene is possibly TRBD1 (5 bases). CDR1 and CDR2 from the germline V gene are MGHRA and YSYEKL. This CDR3 is built from 14 residues. Trimming cost V 0 bases and J 8 bases, with 10 bases left between them. The CDR3 DNA sequence: TGCGCCAGCAGCCAAGAAGGGGTACGGGAAAAACTGTTTTTT. Protein product: CASSQEGVREKLFF.

There are a few counts of this clone. The chain links TRBV9 to TRBJ1-2; maybe TRBD1 (5 bases). V was cut by 0 bases and J by 5 bases, with 14 bases left in between. Per the germline V gene, CDR1 is SGDLS and CDR2 is YYNGEE. The CDR3 runs to 15 residues. DNA of the CDR3: TGTGCCAGCAGCGTAGGGGCAGGGCTAGGGTATGGCTACACCTTC. The encoded protein is CASSVGAGLGYGYTF.

The rearrangement uses TRBV6-5 and TRBJ2-7; TRBD1 might be the D (6 bases). Germline CDR1 MNHEY, CDR2 SVGAGI. CDR3 length: 16 residues. Trimming left V 4 bases short and J 3 bases short, with 19 bases between. The CDR3 region has the DNA TGTGCCAGCAGTTCCTTCGGGACATTTCTTTACTACGAGCAGTACTTC. Translation: CASSSFGTFLYYEQYF.

This clone was seen once. The chain links TRBV1 to TRBJ2-5; TRBD2, the table's D call, lacks a check against the DNA. TRBV1 is a known pseudogene. This CDR3 has 17 amino acids. The CDR3 loop reads CTSSPGWKASGGETQYF. The CDR3 DNA sequence: TGCACCAGCAGCCCTGGGTGGAAGGCTAGCGGGGGAGAGACCCAGTACTTC.

This clone has a single count. The rearrangement links TRBV19 to TRBJ1-5; a possible D gene is TRBD1 (5 bases). Trimming took off 2 bases at V and 4 bases at J, with 9 bases between the two ends. The CDR3 runs to 14 residues. Germline CDR1 LNHDA, CDR2 SQIVND (reference sequence). Here the CDR3 reads CASSIQGWNQPQHF. The DNA for the CDR3 is TGTGCCAGTAGTATACAGGGTTGGAATCAGCCCCAGCATTTT.

This chain connects TRBV10-3 to TRBJ2-1; tentative D call: TRBD2 (7 bases). Germline CDR1 reads ENHRY; CDR2 reads SYGVKD. The CDR3 contains 13 residues. The germline V and J ends were trimmed by 6 bases and 6 bases, with 12 bases remaining between them. CDR3 sequence: CAISGGPLNEQFF. CDR3 nucleotide sequence: TGTGCCATCAGCGGGGGGCCCCTCAATGAGCAGTTCTTC.

The V and J genes are TRBV29-1 and TRBJ2-2; D perhaps matches TRBD1 (5 bases). Germline lookup yields CDR1 SQVTM and CDR2 ANQGSEA. The CDR3 has 14 amino acids. Trimming removed 3 bases at V and 0 bases at J, with 8 bases between. The CDR3 bases are TGCAGCGTTGATAGGGGCTCGAACACCGGGGAGCTGTTTTTT. It codes for CSVDRGSNTGELFF.

V usage is TRBV27 and J usage is TRBJ1-1; D possibly corresponds to TRBD1 (5 bases). V was pared by 2 bases and J by 5 bases, with 12 bases between. This CDR3 region has 14 residues. Germline assignment: CDR1 MNHEY and CDR2 SMNVEV (reference sequence). CDR3 in DNA: TGTGCCAGCAGTTTACGGGGGTTTCAGACTGAAGCTTTCTTT. Its protein is CASSLRGFQTEAFF.

In its sample, this clone was seen once. The V and J genes are TRBV7-2 and TRBJ2-1; TRBD2 agrees at 7 bases. V shed 0 bases and J 5 bases; nucleotides not matched to a gene: 7. CDR1 SGHTA and CDR2 FQGNSA come from the germline V gene. The CDR3 runs to 16 residues. CDR3 nucleotides: TGTGCCAGCAGCTTAGCGCAGGCTAGCGGCGACAATGAGCAGTTCTTC. Translation gives CASSLAQASGDNEQFF.

As regards this clone: Other DNA sequences in this specimen translate into the identical CDR3. The chain links TRBV7-9 to TRBJ1-3; D is perhaps TRBD1 (5 bases). The CDR3 extends over 13 amino acids. Germline V gene lookup returns CDR1 SEHNR and CDR2 FQNEAQ (reference sequence). The V and J ends lost 4 bases and 2 bases respectively, with 6 bases between them. This CDR3 reads CASSSGTGNTIYF. As DNA, the CDR3 is TGTGCCAGCAGCTCAGGGACTGGAAACACCATATATTTT. Using reference TRBV7-9 and TRBJ1-3 for the parts outside the CDR3, the full variable domain is DTGVSQNPRHKITKRGQNVTFRCDPISEHNRLYWYRQTLGQGPEFLTYFQNEAQLEKSRLLSDRFSAERPKGSFSTLEIQRTEQGDSAMYLCASSSGTGNTIYFGEGSWLTVV.

The rearrangement links TRBV7-2 to TRBJ1-2; the match to TRBD1 covers 10 bases. V dropped 6 bases and J dropped 3; count of bases not matched to a gene: 4. CDR3 size: 14 residues. The germline gives CDR1 SGHTA, CDR2 FQGNSA. In nucleotides, the CDR3 is TGTGCCAGCAGACCCGGGACAGGGGACTATGGCTACACCTTC. Its protein product is CASRPGTGDYGYTF.

The chain employs TRBV12-5 and TRBJ1-5; D is ambiguous. CDR1 LGHNT and CDR2 FRNRAP come from the germline V gene. The germline V and J ends were trimmed by 7 bases and 9 bases, with 16 bases remaining between them. The CDR3 is made up of 13 amino acids. CDR3 loop: CASAQDSRGPQHF. CDR3 DNA sequence: TGTGCTAGTGCCCAAGACTCCCGGGGGCCCCAGCATTTT.

The chain employs TRBV6-5 and TRBJ1-1; 7 bases match TRBD1. CDR3 size: 12 residues. The germline V gene encodes CDR1 MNHEY and CDR2 SVGAGI. With 6 bases clipped from V and 8 bases from J, the junction kept 6 bases outside the gene matches. This CDR3 reads CASSSGTVEAFF. CDR3 sequence (DNA): TGTGCCAGCAGCTCCGGGACAGTCGAAGCTTTCTTT.

The rearrangement links TRBV5-1 to TRBJ2-3; D possibly corresponds to TRBD1 (6 bases). CDR3 length: 17 amino acids. Germline V gene lookup returns CDR1 SGHRS and CDR2 YFSETQ. Trimming took 4 bases from V and 0 from J, leaving 18 bases between them. The CDR3 DNA reads as TGCGCCAGCAGCCGAGACGGCAGGGGCCCTAGCACAGATACGCAGTATTTT. This translates into CASSRDGRGPSTDTQYF. Filled out from reference TRBV5-1 and TRBJ2-3, the complete variable domain reads KAGVTQTPRYLIKTRGQQVTLSCSPISGHRSVSWYQQTPGQGLQFLFEYFSETQRNKGNFPGRFSGRQFSNSRSEMNVSTLELGDSALYLCASSRDGRGPSTDTQYFGPGTRLTVL.

V usage is TRBV5-1 and J usage is TRBJ1-4, with a tentative D call TRBD1 (6 bases). Trimming shortened V by 0 bases and J by 8 bases, and 11 bases separated the two germline ends. Germline CDR1 SGHRS, CDR2 YFSETQ. The CDR3 consists of 14 residues. The CDR3: CASSLDRAGEKLFF. The CDR3 nucleotides read TGCGCCAGCAGCTTGGACAGGGCGGGCGAAAAACTGTTTTTT.

The V gene is TRBV19, the J gene TRBJ2-1, with D maybe TRBD2 (7 bases). The V gene lost 7 bases and the J gene lost 2 bases, with 15 bases spanning the gap. The germline V gene encodes CDR1 LNHDA and CDR2 SQIVND (reference sequence). This CDR3 contains 15 residues. The CDR3 protein is CASTPWGGTYNEQFF. DNA for the CDR3: TGTGCCAGTACCCCCTGGGGGGGCACCTACAATGAGCAGTTCTTC.

The V and J genes are TRBV11-2 and TRBJ2-2; 9 bases map to TRBD1. The germline V gene has CDR1 SGHAT and CDR2 FQNNGV. V was clipped by 4 bases and J by 3 bases; unmatched bases: 3. The CDR3 has 15 residues. In DNA form, the CDR3 reads TGTGCCAGCAGCTGGGGACAGGGATACACCGGGGAGCTGTTTTTT. The encoded protein is CASSWGQGYTGELFF.

This chain connects TRBV4-1 to TRBJ1-2, with 9 bases that match TRBD1. CDR3 size: 18 residues. Looked up from germline, CDR1 is MGHRA and CDR2 is YSYEKL. J gave up 4 bases and V 1 base, and 13 bases lay outside the gene matches. Here the CDR3 reads CASSQVGYRDREPYGYTF. CDR3 nucleotides: TGCGCCAGCAGCCAAGTTGGGTATAGGGACAGGGAGCCCTATGGCTACACCTTC.

The chain has TRBV28 and TRBJ2-3; perhaps TRBD2 as D (6 bases). V was trimmed by 8 bases and J by 4 bases, leaving 19 bases between them. Germline V gives CDR1 MDHEN, CDR2 SYDVKM. The CDR3 is made up of 15 amino acids. DNA of the CDR3: TGTGCCAGCTTGGGCGGGGCAAGGTTAGCAGATACGCAGTATTTT. It yields the protein CASLGGARLADTQYF.

Only one count was recorded for this clone. The chain joins TRBV13 to TRBJ1-4; 10 nucleotides agree with TRBD1. Germline V lookup: CDR1 PRHDT, CDR2 FYEKMQ (reference sequence). This CDR3 is 15 amino acids long. J gave up 8 bases and V 5 bases, and 8 bases lay outside the gene matches. This CDR3 is CASSIRQGAAEKLFF. In DNA, the CDR3 is TGTGCCAGCAGCATAAGACAGGGGGCGGCGGAAAAACTGTTTTTT.

The chain couples TRBV28 to TRBJ2-5; possibly TRBD2 for D (6 bases). V was pared by 6 bases and J by 2 bases, with 13 bases between. The length of the CDR3 is 14 residues. Germline V CDR1 and CDR2: MDHEN, SYDVKM. The CDR3 is CASSQGGEQETQYF. The CDR3 coding sequence is TGTGCCAGCAGCCAGGGAGGCGAGCAAGAGACCCAGTACTTC. Using reference TRBV28 and TRBJ2-5 for the parts outside the CDR3, the full variable domain is DVKVTQSSRYLVKRTGEKVFLECVQDMDHENMFWYRQDPGLGLRLIYFSYDVKMKEKGDIPEGYSVSREKKERFSLILESASTNQTSMYLCASSQGGEQETQYFGPGTRLLVL.

V gene TRBV27 combines with J gene TRBJ2-2; 9 bases map to TRBD2. The germline V gene encodes CDR1 MNHEY and CDR2 SMNVEV (reference sequence). Trimming cost V 3 bases and J 0 bases; bases outside gene matches: 2. The CDR3 spans 16 residues. The CDR3 DNA reads TGTGCCAGCAGTTTTAGACTAGCGGCGAACACCGGGGAGCTGTTTTTT. It translates to CASSFRLAANTGELFF.

The V call is TRBV6-2 or TRBV6-3, the J call TRBJ1-5, with TRBD1 identical over 7 bases. Germline V lookup: CDR1 MNHEY, CDR2 SVGEGT. The trim removed 6 bases at V and 5 bases at J, leaving 7 bases unmatched. The CDR3 is 14 amino acids. The CDR3 sequence: CASSTGTDHQPQHF. The CDR3 coding sequence is TGTGCCAGCAGCACCGGGACAGATCATCAGCCCCAGCATTTT.

This rearrangement joins TRBV19 to TRBJ2-2; possibly TRBD2 for D (7 bases). Per germline, CDR1 LNHDA and CDR2 SQIVND (reference sequence). V was cut by 4 bases and J by 2 bases, with 11 bases left in between. The CDR3 is 15 amino acids. The CDR3 nucleotides are TGTGCCAGTAGTACTCCGGGGGGCAACACCGGGGAGCTGTTTTTT. Protein sequence: CASSTPGGNTGELFF. Full variable domain (outside the CDR3, taken from reference TRBV19 and TRBJ2-2): DGGITQSPKYLFRKEGQNVTLSCEQNLNHDAMYWYRQDPGQGLRLIYYSQIVNDFQKGDIAEGYSVSREKKESFPLTVTSAQKNPTAFYLCASSTPGGNTGELFFGEGSRLTVL.

This clone was detected a few times. Distinct nucleotide sequences in the sample also encode this CDR3. The chain joins TRBV6-5 to TRBJ1-5; D is undetermined. The germline gives CDR1 MNHEY, CDR2 SVGAGI. V dropped 6 bases and J dropped 4 bases, with 7 bases sitting between them. The length of the CDR3 is 12 residues. The CDR3 is CASRTGNQPQHF. CDR3 DNA sequence: TGTGCCAGCAGGACGGGTAATCAGCCCCAGCATTTT.

This rearrangement joins TRBV19 to TRBJ2-7; D is undetermined. The germline V and J ends were trimmed by 7 bases and 5 bases, with 3 bases remaining between them. This CDR3 region has 9 residues. CDR1 LNHDA and CDR2 SQIVND come from the germline V gene (reference sequence). The CDR3 here is CASINEQYF. The CDR3 DNA sequence: TGTGCCAGTATAAACGAGCAGTACTTC.

The chain links TRBV3-1 (or the pseudogene TRBV3-2) to TRBJ2-2, with 8 nucleotides matching TRBD1. The CDR3 consists of 17 residues. Germline V gene lookup returns CDR1 LGHDT and CDR2 YNNKEL (reference sequence). Losses at the gene ends were 0 bases for V and 7 bases for J; bases not matched to a gene: 10. Here the CDR3 reads CASSQEGAGGRGGELFF. The CDR3 region has the DNA TGTGCCAGCAGCCAAGAAGGGGCAGGGGGCAGAGGCGGGGAGCTGTTTTTT.

This chain connects TRBV5-6 to TRBJ1-1; tentative D call: TRBD1 (5 bases). The CDR3 is 16 residues long. Deletions cut 0 bases from V and 2 bases from J, with 14 bases between. The germline V gene has CDR1 SGHDT and CDR2 YYEEEE. CDR3 coding DNA: TGTGCCAGCAGCTTGGGCTATGGGGGGAAAAACACTGAAGCTTTCTTT. Its protein is CASSLGYGGKNTEAFF.